Below are 30 T cell receptor beta chains sequenced from a single sample in a study of T-cell reconstitution after alpha-beta-depleted transplantation in children. This sample's TCRbeta library carried unique molecular identifier barcodes. Via MiXCR, TCRdb re-called the PCR reads, giving one row per CDR3 protein. The sample lists 300,000 to 350,000 distinct CDR3 sequences; roughly 15% were seen once. The starting material was PBMCs, mostly from graft donor cells, obtained 360 days after TCRalphabeta/CD19-depleted stem cell transplant. Every receptor here comes from a male patient aged 2-15 years who had a stem cell transplant for acute lymphoblastic leukemia, so the T cells may come from the graft donor.

This clonotype was detected a few times. This sequence joins TRBV4-1 and TRBJ2-5, with a tentative D call TRBD1 (5 bases). The germline V and J ends were trimmed by 1 base and 3 bases, with 18 bases remaining between them. The CDR3 runs 17 residues. The germline V gene encodes CDR1 MGHRA and CDR2 YSYEKL. The CDR3 DNA sequence: TGCGCCAGCAGCCAAGTGAACATGGGGCTAACTGAAGAGACCCAGTACTTC. Protein product: CASSQVNMGLTEETQYF.

This chain connects TRBV7-6 to TRBJ2-3, with D possibly TRBD1 on 6 matching bases. Germline CDR1 is SGHVS and CDR2 is FNYEAQ. Trimming took off 5 bases at V and 1 base at J, with 13 bases between the two ends. The CDR3 length is 15 residues. The CDR3 DNA reads TGTGCCAGCAGCATAGGGGGTTTGGGCACAGATACGCAGTATTTT. Translated, it gives CASSIGGLGTDTQYF.

V is TRBV7-9 and J is TRBJ1-2; the D gene is possibly TRBD1 (5 bases). Trimming cost V 0 bases and J 8 bases, with 22 bases left between them. CDR3 length: 17 residues. Germline V CDR1 and CDR2: SEHNR, FQNEAQ (reference sequence). The CDR3 sequence is CASSLASTGEGTEGYTF. The CDR3 DNA reads TGTGCCAGCAGCTTAGCTTCCACGGGAGAGGGGACGGAAGGCTACACCTTC.

The rearrangement uses TRBV4-3 and TRBJ2-2; TRBD2 matches 8 bases. V lost 0 bases, J lost 7 bases, and 7 bases stayed unmatched. Germline V lookup: CDR1 LGHNA, CDR2 YSLEER. This CDR3 is 16 amino acids long. CDR3 protein: CASSQEPGGHIGELFF. In nucleotides, the CDR3 is TGCGCCAGCAGCCAAGAACCGGGAGGGCACATCGGGGAGCTGTTTTTT.

This clonotype was counted only a few times. The genes are TRBV10-3 and TRBJ2-2, with D tentatively TRBD1 (5 bases). Germline assignment: CDR1 ENHRY and CDR2 SYGVKD. The CDR3 sequence is 15 residues long. Trimming cost V 4 bases and J 6 bases, with 15 bases left between them. The CDR3 here is CAISAIQGTAGELFF. Written as DNA, the CDR3 is TGTGCCATCAGTGCCATTCAGGGAACGGCCGGGGAGCTGTTTTTT.

The gene calls are TRBV12-5 and TRBJ2-4, with D maybe TRBD1 (5 bases). With 1 base removed from V and 0 bases from J, the gap between germline ends came to 22 bases. The CDR3 extends over 20 amino acids. Germline assignment: CDR1 LGHNT and CDR2 FRNRAP. The CDR3 DNA reads TGTGCTAGTGGTTTGGGACTCCATTGGCCCAGGGCCCTAGCCAAAAACATTCAGTACTTC. Its translation: CASGLGLHWPRALAKNIQYF.

The genes are TRBV7-8 and TRBJ2-7, with 12 bases fitting TRBD2. This CDR3 is 16 amino acids long. Germline loops: CDR1 SGHVS, CDR2 FQNEAQ. The V and J ends lost 4 bases and 3 bases, in that order; junction bases with no gene match: 7. The CDR3 protein is CASSSLPTSGSYEQYF. The CDR3 bases are TGTGCCAGCAGCTCCTTACCGACTAGCGGGAGCTACGAGCAGTACTTC.

This chain links TRBV9 with TRBJ2-5, with 13 bases aligning to TRBD2. There are 16 residues in the CDR3. Germline V CDR1 and CDR2: SGDLS, YYNGEE. The J segment lost 4 bases and the V segment lost 0 bases, leaving 3 bases of the junction unmatched. The CDR3 DNA reads as TGTGCCAGCAGCGTAGGACTAGCGGGAGGAGGAGAGACCCAGTACTTC. Translated: CASSVGLAGGGETQYF.

The chain has TRBV28 and TRBJ2-1; TRBD2 matches 7 bases. Unmatched junction bases numbered 9, after V lost 7 bases and J lost 0 bases. The germline V gene encodes CDR1 MDHEN and CDR2 SYDVKM. The length of the CDR3 is 16 residues. The CDR3 spells CASTNSGLSSYNEQFF. CDR3 sequence (DNA): TGTGCCAGCACCAATAGCGGGTTGAGCTCCTACAATGAGCAGTTCTTC.

This clonotype was recorded a few times. V and J are TRBV4-3 and TRBJ2-1; no clear D. V shed 1 base and J shed 10 bases, with 11 bases lying between them. This CDR3 has 13 residues. CDR1 is LGHNA, CDR2 YSLEER, per germline. The CDR3 region is CASSQGPSAEQFF. The DNA of the CDR3 is TGCGCCAGCAGCCAAGGTCCTTCAGCCGAGCAGTTCTTC.

The CDR3 protein is CASSLIQVEQNTEAFF. CDR3 nucleotide sequence: TGTGCCAGCTCACTTATCCAGGTGGAGCAGAACACTGAAGCTTTCTTT. This chain connects TRBV18 to TRBJ1-1; D is undetermined. This CDR3 has 16 amino acids. Germline V gene data show CDR1 as KGHSH and CDR2 as LQKENI. The V end was cut by 4 bases, the J end by 1 base, with 16 bases between.

This clonotype was counted between two and nine times. The rearrangement uses TRBV7-2 and TRBJ2-4; D may be TRBD2 (7 bases). This CDR3 comprises 15 residues. V gave up 0 bases and J gave up 6 bases, with 12 bases separating them. The germline V gene has CDR1 SGHTA and CDR2 FQGNSA. As DNA, the CDR3 is TGTGCCAGCAGCTTAGCGTACGGGGGGCGAAACATTCAGTACTTC. Residues: CASSLAYGGRNIQYF.

The rearrangement links TRBV9 to TRBJ2-7, with 11 bases identical to TRBD2. The germline gives CDR1 SGDLS, CDR2 YYNGEE. The CDR3 is 18 residues long. The trim removed 4 bases at V and 5 bases at J, leaving 17 bases unmatched. Written as DNA, the CDR3 is TGTGCCAGCAGCCCAGGTCCCCAGGAACTAGCGGGAGTAAACGAGCAGTACTTC. Amino acids: CASSPGPQELAGVNEQYF.

The chain recombines TRBV24-1 with TRBJ1-6; 7 nucleotides agree with TRBD1. The length of the CDR3 is 16 residues. Germline lookup yields CDR1 KGHDR and CDR2 SFDVKD. Trimming cost V 5 bases and J 6 bases; bases outside gene matches: 9. DNA of the CDR3: TGTGCCACCAGTGTTTTTTCCGGGACAGCTAATTCACCCCTCCACTTT. Amino acids: CATSVFSGTANSPLHF.

This chain connects TRBV9 to TRBJ1-4, with 9 positions matching TRBD1. The CDR3 is made up of 16 amino acids. CDR1 is SGDLS, CDR2 YYNGEE, per germline. After removal of 3 bases from V and 3 bases from J, the junction contained 6 bases not matched to a gene. DNA of the CDR3: TGTGCCAGCAGCGGACAGGGGGTCGTTGCTAATGAAAAACTGTTTTTT. Translation gives CASSGQGVVANEKLFF.

This clonotype turned up a few times. The chain recombines TRBV11-2 with TRBJ2-4, with TRBD2 identical over 9 bases. CDR3 length: 15 residues. V was pared by 7 bases and J by 5 bases, with 9 bases of the junction left unmatched. Germline CDR1 and CDR2: SGHAT and FQNNGV. The CDR3 here is CASTREAGGQNIQYF. CDR3 DNA: TGTGCCAGCACCCGAGAGGCGGGAGGGCAAAACATTCAGTACTTC.

The rearrangement joins TRBV29-1 to TRBJ2-3, with D possibly TRBD2 on 6 matching bases. The CDR3 is made up of 12 amino acids. Germline V gene lookup returns CDR1 SQVTM and CDR2 ANQGSEA. Trimming pared 0 bases from V and 5 bases from J, leaving 6 bases between. The chain's CDR3 is CSVEDGGDTQYF. The DNA for the CDR3 is TGCAGCGTTGAAGACGGGGGAGATACGCAGTATTTT.

This clonotype was counted ten times or more. The V and J genes are TRBV5-1 and TRBJ2-7; either TRBD1 or TRBD2 may fit D (5 bases each). V lost 7 bases to trimming and J lost 3 bases, with 14 bases between them. Per the germline V gene, CDR1 is SGHRS and CDR2 is YFSETQ. This CDR3 has 13 amino acids. The CDR3, as DNA: TGCGCCAGCCGGGACCTCCACGTCTACGAGCAGTACTTC. Residues: CASRDLHVYEQYF.

The chain carries TRBV20-1 and TRBJ2-7; 11 positions match TRBD2. The J segment lost 0 bases and the V segment lost 5 bases, leaving 9 bases of the junction unmatched. The CDR3 length is 16 residues. CDR1 DFQATT and CDR2 SNEGSKA come from the germline V gene (reference sequence). Here the CDR3 reads CSAASTSGGFSYEQYF. The CDR3 region has the DNA TGCAGTGCTGCCTCTACTAGCGGGGGCTTCTCCTACGAGCAGTACTTC.

The sample holds a few counts of this clonotype. The chain carries TRBV5-5 and TRBJ2-2, with 10 nucleotides matching TRBD1. V lost 6 bases and J lost 4; bases outside the gene matches: 9. The CDR3 extends over 16 amino acids. Germline V gene sequence: CDR1 SGHKS, CDR2 YYEKEE (reference sequence). This CDR3 is CASKNRDRGITGELFF. DNA for the CDR3: TGTGCCAGCAAGAACAGGGACAGGGGTATCACCGGGGAGCTGTTTTTT.

This clonotype was seen a few times. This chain connects TRBV7-6 to TRBJ2-5, with 12 bases identical to TRBD2. Trimming cost V 4 bases and J 5 bases; bases outside gene matches: 8. The CDR3 runs 16 residues. Germline assignment: CDR1 SGHVS and CDR2 FNYEAQ. CDR3 nucleotide sequence: TGTGCCAGCAGCTCTACGACTAGCGGGAGCTGGGAGACCCAGTACTTC. Encoded protein: CASSSTTSGSWETQYF.

In this sample, this clonotype turned up a few times. The rearrangement joins TRBV27 to TRBJ2-3; 10 positions match TRBD1. The CDR3 is 16 amino acids. Germline-derived CDR1 and CDR2 are MNHEY and SMNVEV (reference sequence). The V segment lost 6 bases and the J segment 5 bases; nucleotides outside the gene matches: 11. The CDR3 sequence: CASRPGQGRGGDTQYF. In DNA, the CDR3 is TGTGCCAGCAGACCGGGACAGGGGAGGGGGGGAGATACGCAGTATTTT.

This clonotype has more than one count but fewer than ten. The V call is TRBV18, the J call TRBJ1-5; no clear D. V lost 4 bases and J 7 bases, leaving 11 bases between the germline ends. Germline CDR1 is KGHSH and CDR2 is LQKENI. This CDR3 has 13 amino acids. The CDR3 DNA is TGTGCCAGCTCACGTGGGAATGGGCAGCCCCAGCATTTT. Translating gives CASSRGNGQPQHF.

This clonotype was seen repeatedly, ten times or more. This rearrangement joins TRBV4-1 to TRBJ1-3; D unresolved. Germline V gene sequence: CDR1 MGHRA, CDR2 YSYEKL. V lost 0 bases and J 2 bases, leaving 17 bases between the germline ends. The CDR3 runs to 18 residues. CDR3 coding DNA: TGCGCCAGCAGCCAAGATGCGGCAGTTGTGGTCCCTGGAAACACCATATATTTT. Translated: CASSQDAAVVVPGNTIYF.

This clonotype has only a few counts. The gene calls are TRBV7-3 and TRBJ2-2; possibly TRBD2 for D (6 bases). Germline V gene sequence: CDR1 SGHTA, CDR2 FQGTGA. CDR3 size: 14 residues. The V end lost 3 bases, the J end lost 8 bases, and 13 bases lay between the germline ends. As DNA, the CDR3 is TGTGCCAGCAGCTTGGGGGGTCTACCTGGGGAGCTGTTTTTT. Translated, it gives CASSLGGLPGELFF.

The CDR3 loop is CSARDASGSAAEQFF. CDR3 in DNA: TGCAGTGCTAGAGACGCTAGCGGGAGCGCCGCTGAGCAGTTCTTC. The chain is built from TRBV20-1 and TRBJ2-1; TRBD2 agrees at 10 bases. The CDR3 covers 15 residues. With V trimmed by 0 bases and J by 9 bases, 8 bases remained unmatched. The germline gives CDR1 DFQATT, CDR2 SNEGSKA (reference sequence).

The V and J genes are TRBV29-1 and TRBJ1-4; TRBD1 might be the D (6 bases). V lost 1 base, J lost 5 bases, and 8 bases lay in between. CDR1 is SQVTM, CDR2 ANQGSEA, per germline. The CDR3 totals 13 residues. CDR3 protein: CSVEGTENEKLFF. The CDR3 nucleotides read TGCAGCGTTGAAGGGACAGAGAATGAAAAACTGTTTTTT.

This clonotype has a handful of counts. The chain is built from TRBV6-2 or TRBV6-3 and TRBJ2-7, with a weak D call TRBD2 (6 bases). In germline, CDR1 is MNHEY, CDR2 SVGEGT. The V end lost 4 bases, the J end lost 5 bases, and 15 bases lay between the germline ends. The CDR3 runs to 14 residues. The CDR3 DNA reads as TGTGCCAGCAGTTCCCTATCTAGCGATGACGAGCAGTACTTC. Amino acids: CASSSLSSDDEQYF.

The chain couples TRBV9 to TRBJ2-3; possibly TRBD1 for D (6 bases). Deletions cut 4 bases from V and 0 bases from J, with 18 bases between. CDR1 and CDR2 from the germline V gene are SGDLS and YYNGEE. The CDR3 consists of 17 residues. The CDR3 here is CASSPRAGVFSTDTQYF. CDR3 bases: TGTGCCAGCAGCCCGCGGGCAGGGGTCTTTAGCACAGATACGCAGTATTTT.

The chain uses TRBV4-2 and TRBJ2-1, with D possibly matching TRBD1 (6 bases). CDR1 is LGHNA, CDR2 YNFKEQ, per germline. This CDR3 spans 16 amino acids. The V end was cut by 3 bases, the J end by 2 bases, with 14 bases between. CDR3 in DNA: TGTGCCAGCAGCCAGCGTGCAGGGGATCCCTACAATGAGCAGTTCTTC. The encoded protein is CASSQRAGDPYNEQFF.